These T cell receptor beta chains were read from a single sample in a study of identical twins. MiXCR was run by TCRdb on the 5' RACE reads, yielding one entry per CDR3 protein. This table has fewer than 650,000 distinct CDR3 sequences, around a tenth appearing once. The sample also formed part of further work on yellow fever vaccine responses in identical twins.

Source material: PBMCs. The source of these receptors is a woman between 18 and 29 years old in good health. The CDR3 runs from the conserved cysteine through the conserved F or W. Each record gives: J gene, V gene, D gene, clone size, CDR3 DNA, CDR3 protein. D genes are given only for firm matches. Clone size is given for some rows only: seen once, a few or many times, or a class if the clone is expanded.

J: TRBJ2-7; V: TRBV7-9; D: TRBD2; size: many; DNA: TGTGCCAGCAGCGCCCCCTCGGGACTAGCATCCGAGCAGTACTTC; CDR3: CASSAPSGLASEQYF
J: TRBJ2-5; V: TRBV20-1; D: NA; size: NA; DNA: TGCAGTGCTAGAGATGCGGGGCGGCAGGATGAGACCCAGTACTTC; CDR3: CSARDAGRQDETQYF
J: TRBJ1-1; V: TRBV10-3; D: NA; size: many; DNA: TGTGCCGTCAGGGAGGACACTGAAGCTTTCTTT; CDR3: CAVREDTEAFF
J: TRBJ1-2; V: TRBV4-3; D: NA; size: few; DNA: TGCGCCAGCAGCCAAGATGGGGGTTCCTATGGCTACACCTTC; CDR3: CASSQDGGSYGYTF
J: TRBJ2-7; V: TRBV4-1; D: TRBD1; size: NA; DNA: TGCGCCAGCAGCCAAGAGCCCGGGACAGGGGGCCGGGAGCAGTACTTC; CDR3: CASSQEPGTGGREQYF
J: TRBJ2-7; V: TRBV20-1; D: NA; size: NA; DNA: TGCAGTGCTATCCCAACAGGGACACATCTCTACGAGCAGTACTTC; CDR3: CSAIPTGTHLYEQYF
J: TRBJ2-2; V: TRBV12-3/TRBV12-4; D: TRBD1; size: many; DNA: TGTGCCAGCAGCCAGGGACAGGGGTCCCCCGGGGAGCTGTTTTTT; CDR3: CASSQGQGSPGELFF
J: TRBJ2-1; V: TRBV20-1; D: TRBD2; size: NA; DNA: TGCAGTGCTAGCGTGACTAGCGGGAGCAGTAAGGCACCCTCGAGCTCCTACAATGAGCAGTTCTTC; CDR3: CSASVTSGSSKAPSSSYNEQFF
J: TRBJ2-1; V: TRBV10-3; D: NA; size: NA; DNA: TGTGCCATCAGTGAGTCACAGACGATCAACCAAGGTGAGCAGTTCTTC; CDR3: CAISESQTINQGEQFF
J: TRBJ2-7; V: TRBV5-1; D: NA; size: NA; DNA: TGCGCCAGCAGCTTGATGATTGGGAGCTCCTACGAGCAGTACTTC; CDR3: CASSLMIGSSYEQYF
J: TRBJ2-2; V: TRBV29-1; D: TRBD1; size: once; DNA: TGCAGCGCCGGGACAGGGACGAACACCGGGGAGCTGTTTTTT; CDR3: CSAGTGTNTGELFF
J: TRBJ2-3; V: TRBV29-1; D: NA; size: NA; DNA: TGCAGCGTTGAAGATCAGGCTAGCCAGAGCACAGATACGCAGTATTTT; CDR3: CSVEDQASQSTDTQYF
J: TRBJ2-7; V: TRBV9; D: TRBD1; size: many; DNA: TGTGCCAGCAGCGTAGCGACAGGGGGAACCTACGAGCAGTACTTC; CDR3: CASSVATGGTYEQYF
J: TRBJ2-3; V: TRBV7-2; D: TRBD1; size: NA; DNA: TGTGCCAGCAGCTACCCGGACAGGGGGCTGAATACGCAGTATTTT; CDR3: CASSYPDRGLNTQYF
J: TRBJ2-5; V: TRBV11-2; D: NA; size: few; DNA: TGTGCCAGCGGTAGGGGTGTCCAAGAGACCCAGTACTTC; CDR3: CASGRGVQETQYF
J: TRBJ2-2; V: TRBV12-3/TRBV12-4; D: NA; size: many; DNA: TGTGCCAGCAGTCCTAAGACGAACACCGGGGAGCTGTTTTTT; CDR3: CASSPKTNTGELFF
J: TRBJ2-3; V: TRBV5-1; D: TRBD1; size: many; DNA: TGCGCCAGCAGGACAGGGGGCACAGATACGCAGTATTTT; CDR3: CASRTGGTDTQYF
J: TRBJ2-1; V: TRBV12-3/TRBV12-4; D: TRBD1; size: many; DNA: TGTGCCAGCAGTGTCGACAGGGCCAAATACAATGAGCAGTTCTTC; CDR3: CASSVDRAKYNEQFF
J: TRBJ2-7; V: TRBV27; D: NA; size: many; DNA: TGTGCCAGCAGTTTAAGGACCGCCAGGGGCCTTCCCTACGAGCAGTACTTC; CDR3: CASSLRTARGLPYEQYF
J: TRBJ2-7; V: TRBV15; D: NA; size: NA; DNA: TGTGCCACCAGCGTTCCAGGCCTCCACGAGCAGTACTTC; CDR3: CATSVPGLHEQYF
J: TRBJ2-7; V: TRBV6-2/TRBV6-3; D: TRBD1; size: few; DNA: TGTGCCAGCACTTCAGGGACAGGGGTGAACTACGAGCAGTACTTC; CDR3: CASTSGTGVNYEQYF
J: TRBJ2-2; V: TRBV7-3; D: TRBD2; size: NA; DNA: TGTGCCAGCAGCCCCCGAACTAGCGGGGGGGCCCCCGGGGAGCTGTTTTTT; CDR3: CASSPRTSGGAPGELFF
J: TRBJ2-5; V: TRBV5-1; D: NA; size: many; DNA: TGCGCCAGCAGCTTGACGGGGTTGGAGACCCAGTACTTC; CDR3: CASSLTGLETQYF
J: TRBJ2-7; V: TRBV11-2; D: TRBD2; size: NA; DNA: TGTGCCAGCAGCCTCGGGACTAGCGGTTACTACGAGCAGTACTTC; CDR3: CASSLGTSGYYEQYF
J: TRBJ1-6; V: TRBV6-1; D: NA; size: many; DNA: TGTGCCAGCTCCGTGGCGTATAATTCACCCCTCCACTTT; CDR3: CASSVAYNSPLHF
J: TRBJ2-2; V: TRBV20-1; D: TRBD1; size: few; DNA: TGCAGTGCTACCGGGACAGCTACCGGGGAGCTGTTTTTT; CDR3: CSATGTATGELFF
J: TRBJ2-1; V: TRBV6-2/TRBV6-3; D: TRBD2; size: many; DNA: TGTGCCAGCAGTTACTCGAGAGGAGCGGGAGGGAGCTCCTACAATGAGCAGTTCTTC; CDR3: CASSYSRGAGGSSYNEQFF
J: TRBJ2-7; V: TRBV11-2; D: TRBD1; size: many; DNA: TGTGCCAGCAGCTTACGGGACAGGGGCTACGAGCAGTACTTC; CDR3: CASSLRDRGYEQYF
J: TRBJ2-7; V: TRBV5-1; D: TRBD2; size: NA; DNA: TGCGCCAGCAGCTTGGCCACGGAGGGTCTAACGCTAGCGGGAAGCTACGAGCAGTACTTC; CDR3: CASSLATEGLTLAGSYEQYF
J: TRBJ2-1; V: TRBV30; D: TRBD1; size: few; DNA: TGTGCCTGGAGTGTTGGGACAGGGGGCGAGTTCTTC; CDR3: CAWSVGTGGEFF
J: TRBJ2-2; V: TRBV28; D: NA; size: few; DNA: TGTGCGGGGAGTGACGCGAACACCGGGGAGCTGTTTTTT; CDR3: CAGSDANTGELFF
J: TRBJ2-1; V: TRBV6-2/TRBV6-3; D: TRBD2; size: many; DNA: TGTGCCAGCACCACTCGGGGGGAGAGGAGGAATGAGCAGTTCTTC; CDR3: CASTTRGERRNEQFF
J: TRBJ2-3; V: TRBV3-1; D: NA; size: few; DNA: TGTGCCAGCAGCCAAGTACGAGCGACAGATACGCAGTATTTT; CDR3: CASSQVRATDTQYF
J: TRBJ2-7; V: TRBV29-1; D: TRBD1; size: many; DNA: TGCAGCGTTGGCGGACAGGGCGGCGAGCAGTACTTC; CDR3: CSVGGQGGEQYF
J: TRBJ2-5; V: TRBV19; D: NA; size: few; DNA: TGTGCCAGGACACAAGAGACCCAGTACTTC; CDR3: CARTQETQYF
J: TRBJ1-2; V: TRBV6-2/TRBV6-3; D: TRBD1; size: NA; DNA: TGTGCCAGCAGTTACTCGCGGGACAGGGAACCGCCCGATGGCTACACCTTC; CDR3: CASSYSRDREPPDGYTF
J: TRBJ1-2; V: TRBV15; D: NA; size: NA; DNA: TGTGCCACCAGCAGAGACGGGGGCTACACCTTC; CDR3: CATSRDGGYTF
J: TRBJ2-7; V: TRBV4-2; D: TRBD1; size: many; DNA: TGTGCCAGCAGCCAAGGTCAGGGGGTATACTCCTACGAGCAGTACTTC; CDR3: CASSQGQGVYSYEQYF
J: TRBJ2-1; V: TRBV7-2; D: TRBD2; size: NA; DNA: TGTGCCAGCAGCTCCCGGTGGGGGGGGTACAATGAGCAGTTCTTC; CDR3: CASSSRWGGYNEQFF
J: TRBJ2-3; V: TRBV12-3/TRBV12-4; D: NA; size: NA; DNA: TGTGCCAGCAGTTCTTACAGGGCAGATACGCAGTATTTT; CDR3: CASSSYRADTQYF
J: TRBJ2-5; V: TRBV6-2/TRBV6-3; D: NA; size: many; DNA: TGTGCCAGCAGTTACGTAGGGACCCAGTACTTC; CDR3: CASSYVGTQYF
J: TRBJ2-7; V: TRBV5-1; D: TRBD1; size: few; DNA: TGCGCCAGCAGCTTGGCGACAGGGTTCGAGCAGTACTTC; CDR3: CASSLATGFEQYF
J: TRBJ2-3; V: TRBV20-1; D: TRBD2; size: few; DNA: TGCAGTGCTAGGAGCGGGGGGAGGGCAGATACGCAGTATTTT; CDR3: CSARSGGRADTQYF
J: TRBJ2-5; V: TRBV20-1; D: TRBD2; size: NA; DNA: TGCGGTGCCGAAAGCGGGATACAAGAGACCCAGTACTTC; CDR3: CGAESGIQETQYF
J: TRBJ2-7; V: TRBV18; D: NA; size: NA; DNA: TGTGCCAGCACAGGGGGGGACACCATCTACGAGCAGTACTTC; CDR3: CASTGGDTIYEQYF
J: TRBJ2-7; V: TRBV28; D: NA; size: few; DNA: TGTGCCAGCGGAGCAGCCTACGAGCAGTACTTC; CDR3: CASGAAYEQYF
J: TRBJ2-5; V: TRBV29-1; D: NA; size: few; DNA: TGCAGCGTTGAAGTTCGGGACCGAGGAGAGACCCAGTACTTC; CDR3: CSVEVRDRGETQYF
J: TRBJ1-1; V: TRBV3-1; D: NA; size: NA; DNA: TGTGCCAGCAGCCAAGAGTGGGCTGAAGCTTTCTTT; CDR3: CASSQEWAEAFF
J: TRBJ2-3; V: TRBV7-3; D: NA; size: many; DNA: TGTGCCAGCAGCCCCCTAGTCACAGATACGCAGTATTTT; CDR3: CASSPLVTDTQYF
J: TRBJ2-5; V: TRBV20-1; D: NA; size: few; DNA: TGCAGTGCTCGCAAAACGGGGGAGACCCAGTACTTC; CDR3: CSARKTGETQYF
J: TRBJ2-5; V: TRBV6-1; D: NA; size: many; DNA: TGTGCCAGCAGGTCACAGACCCTAGCTTTGGGGCGAGAGACCCAGTACTTC; CDR3: CASRSQTLALGRETQYF